The 21 T cell receptor beta chains presented below share a single source sample, sequenced in a study. TCRdb re-called the RT-PCR reads through MiXCR, storing one row per CDR3 protein. Here the sample spans more than 600,000 distinct CDR3 sequences, about 14% being singletons. Source material: memory CD4+ T cells from blood. The receptors were sampled from a female donor in good health, serving as a healthy control.

This clonotype came up many times. The chain links TRBV29-1 to TRBJ1-5; no firm D call. The germline V gene encodes CDR1 SQVTM and CDR2 ANQGSEA. V was trimmed by 5 bases and J by 8 bases, leaving 16 bases between them. The CDR3 totals 13 residues. CDR3 amino acids: CSVLSGNLEPQHF. CDR3 nucleotides: TGCAGCGTTCTTTCGGGGAATCTTGAGCCCCAGCATTTT.

The sample holds a few counts of this clonotype. The chain recombines TRBV4-2 with TRBJ1-1, with D hard to call. The CDR3 length is 14 residues. Germline V gene data show CDR1 as LGHNA and CDR2 as YNFKEQ. The germline V and J ends were trimmed by 0 bases and 9 bases, with 14 bases remaining between them. For the CDR3, the DNA is TGTGCCAGCAGCCAAGAGGCAACATTAACGCAAGCTTTCTTT. Amino acid sequence: CASSQEATLTQAFF.

This clonotype was counted a single time. The chain combines TRBV6-5 with TRBJ1-3, with TRBD1 as a possible D gene (6 bases). V shed 5 bases and J shed 2 bases, with 10 bases lying between them. Germline V gene sequence: CDR1 MNHEY, CDR2 SVGAGI. The CDR3 sequence is 14 residues long. The CDR3 coding sequence is TGTGCCAGCAGTGCAGGGGAAACTGGAAACACCATATATTTT. Protein sequence: CASSAGETGNTIYF.

This clonotype came up many times. The chain links TRBV20-1 to TRBJ2-3; the D is unclear. Per the germline V gene, CDR1 is DFQATT and CDR2 is SNEGSKA (reference sequence). Between the trimmed V and J ends, which lost 6 bases and 1 base, there was a span of 5 bases. The CDR3 loop spans 11 amino acids. The CDR3 DNA reads TGCAGTGCCAGCCGCACAGATACGCAGTATTTT. Translated, it gives CSASRTDTQYF.

This sequence joins TRBV11-2 and TRBJ2-5, with 8 positions matching TRBD1. V was clipped by 5 bases and J by 5 bases; unmatched bases: 10. Germline CDR1 reads SGHAT; CDR2 reads FQNNGV. The CDR3 is 15 amino acids. The CDR3 loop is CASSPGQGGLETQYF. The CDR3 DNA reads as TGTGCCAGCAGCCCAGGACAGGGCGGACTGGAGACCCAGTACTTC.

This clonotype was counted ten times or more. The J gene is TRBJ2-1, the V gene TRBV24-1; TRBD1 aligns across 9 bases. Germline lookup yields CDR1 KGHDR and CDR2 SFDVKD. The CDR3 runs to 16 residues. The V segment lost 7 bases and the J segment 6 bases; nucleotides outside the gene matches: 12. CDR3 loop: CATRGRWTGESNEQFF. Written as DNA, the CDR3 is TGTGCCACCAGGGGCCGGTGGACAGGGGAAAGCAATGAGCAGTTCTTC.

The chain uses TRBV2 and TRBJ2-1; 10 bases line up with TRBD2. With 7 bases clipped from V and 7 bases from J, the junction kept 7 bases outside the gene matches. The CDR3 has 14 amino acids. Germline V gene sequence: CDR1 SNHLY, CDR2 FYNNEI. The CDR3: CASNPLAGENEQFF. CDR3 DNA sequence: TGTGCCAGCAACCCTCTAGCGGGAGAGAATGAGCAGTTCTTC.

This clonotype was picked up a small number of times. V gene TRBV28 combines with J gene TRBJ1-1; perhaps TRBD1 as D (5 bases). This CDR3 spans 13 amino acids. The V end was cut by 6 bases, the J end by 3 bases, with 11 bases between. Germline V gives CDR1 MDHEN, CDR2 SYDVKM. CDR3 nucleotide sequence: TGTGCCAGCAGGCCACGGGGGGACACTGAAGCTTTCTTT. It yields the protein CASRPRGDTEAFF.

The rearrangement uses TRBV24-1 and TRBJ2-1, with 7 nucleotides matching TRBD1. The CDR3 loop spans 15 amino acids. Trimming at V came to 5 bases and at J to 8 bases, leaving 11 bases not matched to a gene. The V gene's germline CDR1 is KGHDR and CDR2 SFDVKD. CDR3 loop: CATSVGVQGLHEQFF. The DNA of the CDR3 is TGTGCCACCAGTGTCGGAGTACAGGGGCTCCATGAGCAGTTCTTC.

The chain has TRBV5-6 and TRBJ1-1; 7 positions match TRBD1. V shed 2 bases and J 9 bases; nucleotides not matched to a gene: 13. The CDR3 runs 15 residues. The germline CDR1 and CDR2 sequences are SGHDT and YYEEEE. Here the CDR3 reads CASSFISGTEGKAFF. CDR3 coding DNA: TGTGCCAGCAGCTTCATATCCGGGACAGAGGGGAAAGCTTTCTTT.

This clonotype came up a few times. The chain couples TRBV10-3 to TRBJ2-7; 10 bases align to TRBD1. The CDR3 covers 15 residues. After removal of 3 bases from V and 5 bases from J, the junction contained 7 bases not matched to a gene. Germline values: CDR1 ENHRY, CDR2 SYGVKD. For the CDR3, the DNA is TGTGCCATCAGTGATTCCGGGACAGGGGAAAACGAGCAGTACTTC. It codes for CAISDSGTGENEQYF.

A few counts support this clonotype. The chain carries TRBV6-2 or TRBV6-3 and TRBJ2-7, with 8 bases that match TRBD2. V was pared by 7 bases and J by 5 bases, with 10 bases of the junction left unmatched. Germline V gene data show CDR1 as MNHEY and CDR2 as SVGEGT. The CDR3 covers 14 residues. The DNA of the CDR3 is TGTGCCAGCATCGCGGACGGGGGGGTCCACGAGCAGTACTTC. Translated, it gives CASIADGGVHEQYF.

This chain connects TRBV28 to TRBJ2-7, with D hard to call. The CDR3 runs to 15 residues. CDR1 and CDR2 (germline): MDHEN, SYDVKM. V was clipped by 4 bases and J by 3 bases, with 16 bases between them. The CDR3, as DNA: TGTGCCAGCAGTTCCAATGGTCCGGCTCACTACGAGCAGTACTTC. Its protein is CASSSNGPAHYEQYF.

The J gene is TRBJ2-3, the V gene TRBV21-1; no check of the table's D call, TRBD2, against the DNA was made. TRBV21-1 is deemed a pseudogene. The CDR3 has 18 residues. DNA for the CDR3: TGTGCCAGCAGCCCATTGGGACTAGCGGTGGCGGGCACAGATACGCAGTATTTT. Encoded protein: CASSPLGLAVAGTDTQYF.

This clonotype was picked up a small number of times. The chain employs TRBV7-2 and TRBJ2-2; D is uncertain. This CDR3 has 12 amino acids. Germline CDR1 is SGHTA and CDR2 is FQGNSA. Trimming took off 3 bases at V and 6 bases at J, with 5 bases between the two ends. The CDR3 coding sequence is TGTGCCAGCAGCTTTAGTTCCGGGGAGCTGTTTTTT. This codes for CASSFSSGELFF.

The table lists this clonotype with many counts. The genes are TRBV10-3 and TRBJ2-3; D is perhaps TRBD2 (6 bases). The germline CDR1 and CDR2 sequences are ENHRY and SYGVKD. V lost 2 bases, J lost 1 base, and 13 bases lay in between. The CDR3 contains 16 residues. In nucleotides, the CDR3 is TGTGCCATCAGTGAGATGGGGGGAAGGGGCACAGATACGCAGTATTTT. Amino acid sequence: CAISEMGGRGTDTQYF.

This clonotype appeared a few times. The J gene is TRBJ2-3, the V gene TRBV7-2; D gene uncertain. CDR3 length: 17 amino acids. Between the trimmed V and J ends, which lost 0 bases and 4 bases, there was a span of 17 bases. Germline V CDR1 and CDR2: SGHTA, FQGNSA. CDR3 in DNA: TGTGCCAGCAGCTTAGCGCAGCGCGGACGGGCCGCAGATACGCAGTATTTT. Its translation is CASSLAQRGRAADTQYF.

This clonotype was seen more than once but under ten times. The gene calls are TRBV5-5 and TRBJ1-1; D is unclear. CDR1 is SGHKS, CDR2 YYEKEE, per germline (reference sequence). The ends were cut back, 0 bases at V and 6 bases at J, with 15 bases in the middle. The CDR3 totals 15 residues. The CDR3 region has the DNA TGTGCCAGCAGCTTGGGTTGGCGGGGAACGGCTGAAGCTTTCTTT. Translation: CASSLGWRGTAEAFF. Filled out from reference TRBV5-5 and TRBJ1-1, the complete variable domain reads DAGVTQSPTHLIKTRGQQVTLRCSPISGHKSVSWYQQVLGQGPQFIFQYYEKEERGRGNFPDRFSARQFPNYSSELNVNALLLGDSALYLCASSLGWRGTAEAFFGQGTRLTVV.

The V and J genes are TRBV28 and TRBJ1-3; possible D gene TRBD1, 6 bases. Per the germline V gene, CDR1 is MDHEN and CDR2 is SYDVKM. V dropped 3 bases and J dropped 0 bases, with 9 bases sitting between them. The CDR3 is 15 residues long. In DNA, the CDR3 is TGTGCCAGCAGTTTTCCGACAGGCTCTGGAAACACCATATATTTT. It yields the protein CASSFPTGSGNTIYF.

The genes are TRBV4-1 and TRBJ2-5, with D hard to call. This CDR3 region has 13 residues. Germline V gene sequence: CDR1 MGHRA, CDR2 YSYEKL. V lost 1 base to trimming and J lost 9 bases, with 12 bases between them. The CDR3 here is CASSQGSSPAQYF. In nucleotides, the CDR3 is TGCGCCAGCAGCCAAGGGAGTAGTCCGGCCCAGTACTTC.

The sample holds a few counts of this clonotype. The rearrangement links TRBV24-1 to TRBJ2-2, with 10 bases that match TRBD1. CDR1 and CDR2 (germline): KGHDR, SFDVKD. The CDR3 loop spans 15 amino acids. The ends lost 7 bases at V and 7 bases at J; junction bases unmatched: 8. The CDR3 DNA reads TGTGCCACCAGCTACCGGGACAGGGGTGACGGGGAGCTGTTTTTT. Protein product: CATSYRDRGDGELFF.